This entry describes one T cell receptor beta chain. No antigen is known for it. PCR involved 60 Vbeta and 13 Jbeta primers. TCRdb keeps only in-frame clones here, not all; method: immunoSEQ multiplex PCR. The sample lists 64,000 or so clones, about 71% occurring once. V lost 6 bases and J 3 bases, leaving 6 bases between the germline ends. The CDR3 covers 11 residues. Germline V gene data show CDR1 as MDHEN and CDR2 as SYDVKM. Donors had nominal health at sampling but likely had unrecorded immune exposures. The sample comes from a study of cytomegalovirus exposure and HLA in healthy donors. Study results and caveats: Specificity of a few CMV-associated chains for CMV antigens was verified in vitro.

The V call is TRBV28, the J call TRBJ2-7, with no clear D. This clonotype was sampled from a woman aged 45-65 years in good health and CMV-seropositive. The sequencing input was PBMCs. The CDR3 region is CASSPYYEQYF. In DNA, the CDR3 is TGTGCCAGCAGCCCGTACTACGAGCAGTACTTC.